This TCR beta chain was obtained from a study of T cell responses to AZD1222 COVID-19 vaccine. Study-wide points: Once two AZD1222 doses were given, Spike-specific TCR breadth and depth went up. Only 5 or 6 people who got AZD1222 tested seropositive at baseline.

Libraries were prepared by immunoSEQ multiplex PCR; TCRdb keeps only in-frame clonotypes and omits some of them. This sample yields roughly 140,000 clones, of which roughly nine tenths are seen a single time; 5.5% to 8% belongs to the top ten. About this clone itself: Its antigen is unknown.

The CDR3 is 13 amino acids. The V end lost 3 bases, the J end lost 5 bases, and 10 bases lay between the germline ends. From germline, CDR1 is MDHEN and CDR2 SYDVKM. The receptor's source is an adult who had recovered from COVID-19. The chain has TRBV28 and TRBJ1-1; unclear D gene. The sequences come from peripheral blood, collected after recovery from COVID-19. CDR3 coding DNA: TGTGCCAGCAGTTTGCTCGGGTCGACTGAAGCTTTCTTT. It codes for CASSLLGSTEAFF.